These 26 T cell receptor beta chains originate from one sample sequenced in a study of shared clonotypes between healthy human individuals (dated by TCRdb to the early 2020s). Libraries were built with the immunoSEQ multiplex PCR assay. TCRdb holds this immuneACCESS table with in-frame rearrangements only. Some clones are missing; in checked studies, unresolved V genes explain under half, and the rest has no known cause. The sample contains 980,000 or so clones, less than 85% of them found a single time. Around 1.4% of the sample is held by the ten biggest clonotypes. The sequencing input was memory CD4+ T cells sorted from blood. What the cell subset or site label conveys for this sample: CD45RA-negative fraction. Receptors originate from a man in his late teens or twenties in good health.

The rearrangement uses TRBV5-4 and TRBJ2-2; the D gene is possibly TRBD1 (5 bases). The CDR3 runs to 15 residues. Germline loops: CDR1 SGHNT, CDR2 YYREEE (reference sequence). V lost 4 bases, J lost 0 bases, and 10 bases lay in between. CDR3 region: CASSLTVANTGELFF. CDR3 nucleotide sequence: TGTGCCAGCAGCCTGACAGTCGCGAACACCGGGGAGCTGTTTTTT.

Remarks on this clone: Other DNA sequences in this sample translate to the same CDR3. The chain has TRBV7-2 and TRBJ2-7; the match to TRBD2 covers 9 bases. The J segment lost 0 bases and the V segment lost 2 bases, leaving 5 bases of the junction unmatched. CDR1 and CDR2 from the germline V gene are SGHTA and FQGNSA. The CDR3 has 16 residues. CDR3 sequence (DNA): TGTGCCAGCAGCTTAAGAGCGGGAGGTAGCTCCTACGAGCAGTACTTC. This gives the protein CASSLRAGGSSYEQYF.

The rearrangement uses TRBV18 and TRBJ1-6, with 10 bases identical to TRBD1. The CDR3 has 17 residues. Germline V gene data show CDR1 as KGHSH and CDR2 as LQKENI. The V and J ends lost 3 bases and 4 bases, in that order; junction bases with no gene match: 6. The CDR3 bases are TGTGCCAGCTCACCTCGGACAGGGGGGTCTTATAATTCACCCCTCCACTTT. As protein: CASSPRTGGSYNSPLHF. The full variable domain, in which reference TRBV18 and TRBJ1-6 provide the parts outside the CDR3, is NAGVMQNPRHLVRRRGQEARLRCSPMKGHSHVYWYRQLPEEGLKFMVYLQKENIIDESGMPKERFSAEFPKEGPSILRIQQVVRGDSAAYFCASSPRTGGSYNSPLHFGNGTRLTVT.

As DNA, the CDR3 is TGTGCCAGCAGCTTAGACGCGGGGTACTATGGCTACACCTTC. Encoded protein: CASSLDAGYYGYTF. The J gene is TRBJ1-2, the V gene TRBV7-9; D not certain. The germline CDR1 and CDR2 sequences are SEHNR and FQNEAQ (reference sequence). The CDR3 runs 14 residues. V was shortened by 1 base and J by 3 bases, with 9 bases between the two germline ends.

The rearrangement links TRBV20-1 to TRBJ2-1; D gene uncertain. Trimming left V 3 bases short and J 6 bases short, with 6 bases between. Germline V CDR1 and CDR2: DFQATT, SNEGSKA (reference sequence). This CDR3 is built from 11 residues. The CDR3, as DNA: TGCAGTGCTAGGAGTGGCAATGAGCAGTTCTTC. It codes for CSARSGNEQFF.

This clone was observed a single time. J is TRBJ1-2 and V is TRBV13, with a weak D call TRBD1 (5 bases). Per the germline V gene, CDR1 is PRHDT and CDR2 is FYEKMQ (reference sequence). Trimming stripped 2 bases from V and 7 bases from J, with 8 bases between. This CDR3 spans 12 amino acids. The CDR3 loop reads CASSLRGFGYTF. CDR3 sequence (DNA): TGTGCCAGCAGCTTACGGGGGTTTGGCTACACCTTC.

To note about this clone: This may be a read error, as it is one base from a much larger clone. The chain carries TRBV6-6 and TRBJ1-4; the match to TRBD1 covers 7 bases. The V gene end was trimmed by 5 bases and the J gene end by 2 bases; junction bases not matched to a gene: 2. CDR3 size: 14 residues. Looked up from germline, CDR1 is MNHNY and CDR2 is SVGAGI (reference sequence). In nucleotides, the CDR3 is TGTGCCAGCAGTCAGGGGGGGACTAATGAAAAACTGTTTTTT. Translation: CASSQGGTNEKLFF.

J is TRBJ1-1 and V is TRBV30; 10 bases map to TRBD1. Germline-derived CDR1 and CDR2 are GTSNPN and SVGIG (reference sequence). This CDR3 has 13 residues. The trim removed 2 bases at V and 11 bases at J, leaving 8 bases unmatched. For the CDR3, the DNA is TGTGCCTGGAGTTATGGTGGGACAGGGGATGCTTTCTTT. It is translated as CAWSYGGTGDAFF. Full variable domain (missing parts from reference TRBV30 and TRBJ1-1): SQTIHQWPATLVQPVGSPLSLECTVEGTSNPNLYWYRQAAGRGLQLLFYSVGIGQISSEVPQNLSASRPQDRQFILSSKKLLLSDSGFYLCAWSYGGTGDAFFGQGTRLTVV.

The V and J genes are TRBV12-5 and TRBJ2-1; 11 positions match TRBD2. This CDR3 has 16 residues. CDR1 and CDR2 (germline): LGHNT, FRNRAP. V dropped 0 bases and J dropped 7; count of bases not matched to a gene: 5. The CDR3 DNA reads TGTGCTAGTGGTTTGGTTATAGCGGGAGGGGGGAATGAGCAGTTCTTC. The encoded protein is CASGLVIAGGGNEQFF.

This chain uses TRBV2 with TRBJ1-5; D possibly corresponds to TRBD1 (5 bases). The V end lost 6 bases, the J end lost 9 bases, and 15 bases lay between the germline ends. Germline V gene data show CDR1 as SNHLY and CDR2 as FYNNEI. The CDR3 has 13 residues. CDR3 sequence reads: CASSRDRDSPQHF. In DNA form, the CDR3 reads TGTGCCAGCAGCCGGGACCGTGATTCGCCCCAGCATTTT.

The chain is built from TRBV7-9 and TRBJ1-1; 8 bases agree with TRBD1. The CDR3 length is 15 residues. Germline CDR1 SEHNR, CDR2 FQNEAQ (reference sequence). V gave up 0 bases and J gave up 9 bases; unmatched junction bases: 9. The CDR3 is CASSLAPGQAEKAFF. The CDR3 coding sequence is TGTGCCAGCAGCTTAGCACCGGGACAGGCGGAGAAAGCTTTCTTT.

The rearrangement links TRBV28 to TRBJ2-7; no clear D gene. Germline V gene sequence: CDR1 MDHEN, CDR2 SYDVKM. The CDR3 consists of 15 residues. The V and J ends lost 6 bases and 4 bases respectively, with 19 bases between them. The CDR3 here is CASSSRSDSFYEQYF. In DNA form, the CDR3 reads TGTGCCAGCAGCTCCCGATCGGATAGCTTTTACGAGCAGTACTTC.

The CDR3 loop reads CASSLDSWATDTQYF. CDR3 in DNA: TGTGCCAGCAGCCTTGATAGTTGGGCCACAGATACGCAGTATTTT. The chain recombines TRBV11-3 with TRBJ2-3; no clear D. This CDR3 region has 15 residues. V lost 5 bases to trimming and J lost 2 bases, with 14 bases between them. Germline assignment: CDR1 SGHNT and CDR2 YENEEA.

About this clone itself: One junction end disagrees with the germline gene, perhaps due to a read error. The chain joins TRBV5-1 to TRBJ2-7; 7 bases line up with TRBD1. CDR1 and CDR2 (germline): SGHRS, YFSETQ. The CDR3 totals 14 residues. DNA for the CDR3: TGCGCCAGTTCTACAGGGGACACATCCTACGGGCAGTACTTC. Protein product: CASSTGDTSYGQYF.

This chain uses TRBV7-9 with TRBJ2-3; D is ambiguous. Germline V CDR1 and CDR2: SEHNR, FQNEAQ (reference sequence). Trimming took off 3 bases at V and 2 bases at J, with 9 bases between the two ends. This CDR3 has 14 amino acids. The CDR3 region has the DNA TGTGCCAGCAGCTTTGGATCACCCACAGATACGCAGTATTTT. Its protein is CASSFGSPTDTQYF.

The rearrangement uses TRBV19 and TRBJ2-1; possibly TRBD2 for D (7 bases). The CDR3 runs to 14 residues. Per germline, CDR1 LNHDA and CDR2 SQIVND (reference sequence). V shed 7 bases and J shed 5 bases, with 15 bases lying between them. The CDR3 protein is CASIRSGGHNEQFF. In DNA, the CDR3 is TGTGCCAGTATTCGATCGGGGGGCCACAATGAGCAGTTCTTC.

The V call is TRBV18, the J call TRBJ2-7; maybe TRBD2 (5 bases). Germline values: CDR1 KGHSH, CDR2 LQKENI. Trimming left V 3 bases short and J 1 base short, with 13 bases between. This CDR3 is 15 amino acids long. CDR3 residues: CASSPALDLSYEQYF. CDR3 in DNA: TGTGCCAGCTCACCTGCCTTGGACTTATCCTACGAGCAGTACTTC.

The chain carries TRBV29-1 and TRBJ1-3, with 7 nucleotides matching TRBD1. CDR1 is SQVTM, CDR2 ANQGSEA, per germline. The CDR3 is 14 residues long. Germline trimming cut 5 bases from V and 3 bases from J; bases unmatched to any gene: 7. Written as DNA, the CDR3 is TGCAGCGTTTCAGGGGGAGGGTTTGGAAACACCATATATTTT. It yields the protein CSVSGGGFGNTIYF.

This clone was seen only a few times. The rearrangement joins TRBV27 to TRBJ2-5, with D possibly being TRBD1 (6 bases). Germline V gene data show CDR1 as MNHEY and CDR2 as SMNVEV (reference sequence). This CDR3 has 13 residues. Trimming removed 5 bases at V and 9 bases at J, with 16 bases between. CDR3 protein: CASSTGSRVSQYF. The CDR3, as DNA: TGTGCCAGCAGTACAGGGTCCCGCGTGTCCCAGTACTTC.

This clone appeared once. V is TRBV2 and J is TRBJ2-3, with D maybe TRBD2 (6 bases). Per germline, CDR1 SNHLY and CDR2 FYNNEI. CDR3 size: 14 residues. Trimming left V 8 bases short and J 4 bases short, with 16 bases between. This chain's CDR3 is CASSGWGEADTQYF. DNA for the CDR3: TGTGCCAGCTCAGGATGGGGGGAGGCAGATACGCAGTATTTT.

This chain joins TRBV5-4 and TRBJ2-5; TRBD2 agrees at 8 bases. The junction had 9 bases not matched to a gene; V was cut back by 2 bases and J by 6 bases. CDR1 and CDR2 (germline): SGHNT, YYREEE (reference sequence). The CDR3 length is 15 residues. CDR3 DNA sequence: TGTGCCAGCAGCTTTTCCCCTAGCGGGTTCCAGACCCAGTACTTC. Its protein is CASSFSPSGFQTQYF.

The chain links TRBV7-9 to TRBJ2-5; 9 nucleotides agree with TRBD1. CDR1 is SEHNR and CDR2 is FQNEAQ in the germline V gene (reference sequence). The length of the CDR3 is 15 residues. V shed 5 bases and J 4 bases; nucleotides not matched to a gene: 8. CDR3 residues: CASSPGQGISETQYF. In nucleotides, the CDR3 is TGTGCCAGCAGCCCCGGACAGGGGATCTCAGAGACCCAGTACTTC.

In its sample, this clone was seen a few times. Additional DNA sequences in this sample encode the identical CDR3. The chain joins TRBV2 to TRBJ1-1; D is undetermined. CDR1 is SNHLY, CDR2 FYNNEI, per germline. The CDR3 runs to 13 residues. Trimming pared 3 bases from V and 3 bases from J, leaving 8 bases between. CDR3 region: CASSDDRDTEAFF. The CDR3, as DNA: TGTGCCAGCAGTGACGACCGAGACACTGAAGCTTTCTTT.

On this clone: Other DNA sequences of this sample code for an identical CDR3. The rearrangement joins TRBV19 to TRBJ1-1; 11 nucleotides agree with TRBD1. Trimming took 8 bases from V and 0 from J; bases not matched to a gene: 8. Germline assignment: CDR1 LNHDA and CDR2 SQIVND (reference sequence). There are 16 residues in the CDR3. In DNA form, the CDR3 reads TGTGCCAGTGGGACGGGGACAGGGGGAGTGAACACTGAAGCTTTCTTT. Residues: CASGTGTGGVNTEAFF.

The rearrangement joins TRBV5-5 to TRBJ1-5; TRBD1 is a possible D gene (5 bases). Trimming stripped 3 bases from V and 6 bases from J, with 16 bases between. CDR1 is SGHKS, CDR2 YYEKEE, per germline (reference sequence). The CDR3 covers 15 residues. CDR3 DNA: TGTGCCAGCAGCTATAGGGGAGGGGTAGGTCAGCCCCAGCATTTT. This encodes CASSYRGGVGQPQHF.

The V gene is TRBV7-3, the J gene TRBJ2-7; TRBD1 is a possible D gene (6 bases). Germline CDR1 is SGHTA and CDR2 is FQGTGA. V shed 1 base and J shed 2 bases, with 12 bases lying between them. The CDR3 runs 15 residues. Here the CDR3 DNA reads TGTGCCAGCAGCTTAAAAACAGGGCCCCCCTACGAGCAGTACTTC. Translated: CASSLKTGPPYEQYF.